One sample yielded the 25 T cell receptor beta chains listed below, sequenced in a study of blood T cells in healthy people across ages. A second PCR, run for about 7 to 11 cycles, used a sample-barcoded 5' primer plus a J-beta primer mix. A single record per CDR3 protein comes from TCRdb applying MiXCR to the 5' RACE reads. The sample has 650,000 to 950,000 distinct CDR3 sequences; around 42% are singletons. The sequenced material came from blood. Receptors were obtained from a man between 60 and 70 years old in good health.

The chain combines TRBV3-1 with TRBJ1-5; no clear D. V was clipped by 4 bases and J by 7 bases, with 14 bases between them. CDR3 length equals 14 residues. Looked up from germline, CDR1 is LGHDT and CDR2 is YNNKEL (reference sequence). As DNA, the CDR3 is TGTGCCAGCAGCCCGGCCCCGGGGAGACAGCCCCAGCATTTT. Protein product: CASSPAPGRQPQHF.

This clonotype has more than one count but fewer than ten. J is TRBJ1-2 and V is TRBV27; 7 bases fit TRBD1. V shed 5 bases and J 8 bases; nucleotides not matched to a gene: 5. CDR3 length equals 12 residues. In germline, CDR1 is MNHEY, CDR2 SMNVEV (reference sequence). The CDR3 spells CASSALGGGYTF. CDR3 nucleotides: TGTGCCAGCAGTGCCTTAGGGGGCGGCTACACCTTC.

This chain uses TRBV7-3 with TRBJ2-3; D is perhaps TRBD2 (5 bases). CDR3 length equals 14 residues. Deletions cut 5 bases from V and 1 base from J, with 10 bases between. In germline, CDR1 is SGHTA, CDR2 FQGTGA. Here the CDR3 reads CASSGAVGTDTQYF. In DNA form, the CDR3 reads TGTGCCAGCAGCGGAGCGGTGGGCACAGATACGCAGTATTTT.

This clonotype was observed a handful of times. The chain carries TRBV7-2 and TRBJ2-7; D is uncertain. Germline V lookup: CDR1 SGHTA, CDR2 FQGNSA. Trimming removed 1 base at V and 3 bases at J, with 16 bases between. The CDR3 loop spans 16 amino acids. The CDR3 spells CASSLGWEKGNYEQYF. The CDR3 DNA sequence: TGTGCCAGCAGCTTAGGCTGGGAAAAGGGAAACTACGAGCAGTACTTC.

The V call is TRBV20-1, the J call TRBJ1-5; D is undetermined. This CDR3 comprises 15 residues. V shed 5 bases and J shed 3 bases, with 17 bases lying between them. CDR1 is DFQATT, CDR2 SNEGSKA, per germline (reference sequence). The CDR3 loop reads CSAQKEGRVNQPQHF. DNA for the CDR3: TGCAGTGCTCAGAAGGAAGGGAGGGTCAATCAGCCCCAGCATTTT.

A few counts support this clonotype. CDR3 in amino acids: CASSYKREGGSGANVLTF. CDR3 nucleotides: TGTGCCAGCAGTTACAAACGAGAAGGGGGCTCTGGGGCCAACGTCCTGACTTTC. V is TRBV6-5 and J is TRBJ2-6; weak D call: TRBD1 (6 bases). The V gene's germline CDR1 is MNHEY and CDR2 SVGAGI. Trimming took off 2 bases at V and 0 bases at J, with 14 bases between the two ends. This CDR3 has 18 amino acids.

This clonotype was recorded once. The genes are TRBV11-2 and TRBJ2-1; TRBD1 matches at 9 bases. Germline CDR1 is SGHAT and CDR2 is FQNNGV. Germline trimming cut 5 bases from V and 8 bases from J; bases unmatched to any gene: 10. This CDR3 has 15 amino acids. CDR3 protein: CASSPPGTGRDEQFF. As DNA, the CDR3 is TGTGCCAGCAGCCCTCCCGGGACAGGGCGCGATGAGCAGTTCTTC.

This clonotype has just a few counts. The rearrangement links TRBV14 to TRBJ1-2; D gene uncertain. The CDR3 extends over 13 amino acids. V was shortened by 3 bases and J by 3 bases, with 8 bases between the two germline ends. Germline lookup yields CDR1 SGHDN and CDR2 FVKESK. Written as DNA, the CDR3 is TGTGCCAGCAGCCAGGGATGGGACTATGGCTACACCTTC. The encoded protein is CASSQGWDYGYTF.

As DNA, the CDR3 is TGCGCCAGCAGCCAATCCGGGACAGGGGTGGCTAACTATGGCTACACCTTC. Its protein is CASSQSGTGVANYGYTF. The chain recombines TRBV4-3 with TRBJ1-2; 10 nucleotides agree with TRBD1. The ends lost 2 bases at V and 0 bases at J; junction bases unmatched: 6. The CDR3 consists of 17 residues. From germline, CDR1 is LGHNA and CDR2 YSLEER.

CDR3 DNA sequence: TGCGCCAGCAAGGTGGGGGCCACTAGCACAGATACGCAGTATTTT. As protein: CASKVGATSTDTQYF. The genes are TRBV5-1 and TRBJ2-3; D possibly corresponds to TRBD1 (6 bases). The germline CDR1 and CDR2 sequences are SGHRS and YFSETQ. Between the trimmed V and J ends, which lost 6 bases and 0 bases, there was a span of 14 bases. The CDR3 totals 15 residues.

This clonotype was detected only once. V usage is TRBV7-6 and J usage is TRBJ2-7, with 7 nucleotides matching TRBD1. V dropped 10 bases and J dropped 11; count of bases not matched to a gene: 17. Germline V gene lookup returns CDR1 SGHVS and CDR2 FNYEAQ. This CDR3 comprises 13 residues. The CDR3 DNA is TGTGCCAACCGACAAAGGGGGCTGGGGACCAAGTACTTC. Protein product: CANRQRGLGTKYF.

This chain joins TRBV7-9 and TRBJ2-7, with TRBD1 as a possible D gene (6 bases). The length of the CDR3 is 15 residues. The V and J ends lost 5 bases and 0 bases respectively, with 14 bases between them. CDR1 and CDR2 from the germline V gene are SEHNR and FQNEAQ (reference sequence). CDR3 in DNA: TGTGCCAGCAGCGTGCCCGGGACATCCTCCTACGAGCAGTACTTC. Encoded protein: CASSVPGTSSYEQYF.

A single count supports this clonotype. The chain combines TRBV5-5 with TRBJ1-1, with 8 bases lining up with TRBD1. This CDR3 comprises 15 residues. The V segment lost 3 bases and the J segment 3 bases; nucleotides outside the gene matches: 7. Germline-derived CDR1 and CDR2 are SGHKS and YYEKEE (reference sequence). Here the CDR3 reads CASSWAGGADTEAFF. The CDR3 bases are TGTGCCAGCAGCTGGGCAGGGGGCGCCGACACTGAAGCTTTCTTT.

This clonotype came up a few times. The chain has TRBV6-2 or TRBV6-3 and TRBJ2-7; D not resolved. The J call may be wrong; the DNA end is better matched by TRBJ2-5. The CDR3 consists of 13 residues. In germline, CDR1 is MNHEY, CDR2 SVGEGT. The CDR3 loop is CACANLALETQYF. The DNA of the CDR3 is TGTGCCTGCGCCAACTTAGCTTTAGAGACCCAGTACTTC.

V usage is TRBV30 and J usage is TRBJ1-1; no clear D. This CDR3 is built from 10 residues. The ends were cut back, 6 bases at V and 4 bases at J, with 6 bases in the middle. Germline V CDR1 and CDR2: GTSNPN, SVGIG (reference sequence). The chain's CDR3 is CACFITEAFF. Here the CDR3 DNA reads TGTGCCTGTTTTATCACTGAAGCTTTCTTT.

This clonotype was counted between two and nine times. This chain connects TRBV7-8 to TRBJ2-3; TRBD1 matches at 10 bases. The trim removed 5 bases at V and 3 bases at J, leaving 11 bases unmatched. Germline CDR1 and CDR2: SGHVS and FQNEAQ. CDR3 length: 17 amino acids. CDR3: CASSLLSGQGITDTQYF. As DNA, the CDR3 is TGTGCCAGCAGCCTCCTGTCGGGACAGGGGATTACAGATACGCAGTATTTT.

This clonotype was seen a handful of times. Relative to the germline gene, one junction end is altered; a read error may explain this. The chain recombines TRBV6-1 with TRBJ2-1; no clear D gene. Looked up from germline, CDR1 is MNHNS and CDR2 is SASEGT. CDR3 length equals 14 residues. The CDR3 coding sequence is TGTGTCAGCGATTCAATCCCCCTAAAAAATGAGCAGTTCTTC. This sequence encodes CVSDSIPLKNEQFF.

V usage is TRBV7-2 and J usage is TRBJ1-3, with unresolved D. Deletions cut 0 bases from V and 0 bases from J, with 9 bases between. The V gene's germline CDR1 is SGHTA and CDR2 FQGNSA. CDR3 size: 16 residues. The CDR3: CASSLADPSSGNTIYF. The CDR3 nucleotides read TGTGCCAGCAGCTTAGCAGACCCTAGCTCTGGAAACACCATATATTTT.

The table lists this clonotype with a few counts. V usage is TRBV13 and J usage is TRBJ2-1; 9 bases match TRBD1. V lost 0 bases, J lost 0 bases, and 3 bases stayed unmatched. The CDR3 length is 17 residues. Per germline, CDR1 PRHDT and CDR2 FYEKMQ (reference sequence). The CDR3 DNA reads TGTGCCAGCAGCTTAGGCAACAGGGGGCTCTCCTACAATGAGCAGTTCTTC. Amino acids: CASSLGNRGLSYNEQFF.

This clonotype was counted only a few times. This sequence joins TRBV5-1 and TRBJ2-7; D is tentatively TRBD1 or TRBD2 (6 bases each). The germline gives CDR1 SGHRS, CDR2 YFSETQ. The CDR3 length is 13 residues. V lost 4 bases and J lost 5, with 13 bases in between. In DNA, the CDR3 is TGCGCCAGCAGCCCTAGGGGGGCGGACGAGCAGTACTTC. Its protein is CASSPRGADEQYF.

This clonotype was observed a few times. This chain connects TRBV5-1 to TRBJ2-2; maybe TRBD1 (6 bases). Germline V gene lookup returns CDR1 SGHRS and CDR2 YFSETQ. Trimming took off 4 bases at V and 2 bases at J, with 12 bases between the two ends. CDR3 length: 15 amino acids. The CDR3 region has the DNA TGCGCCAGCAGCCCCGGGACAATTAACACCGGGGAGCTGTTTTTT. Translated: CASSPGTINTGELFF.

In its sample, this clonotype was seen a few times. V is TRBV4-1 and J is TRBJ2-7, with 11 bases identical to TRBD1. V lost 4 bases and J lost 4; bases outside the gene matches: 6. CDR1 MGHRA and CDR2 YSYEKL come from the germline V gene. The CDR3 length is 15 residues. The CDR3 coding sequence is TGCGCCAGCAGCCTTGTAGGGACAGGGGGGTACGAGCAGTACTTC. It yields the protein CASSLVGTGGYEQYF.

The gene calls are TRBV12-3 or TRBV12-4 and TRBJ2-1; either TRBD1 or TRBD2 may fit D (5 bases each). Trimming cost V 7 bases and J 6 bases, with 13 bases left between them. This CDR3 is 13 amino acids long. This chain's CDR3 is CASTEGQSNEQFF. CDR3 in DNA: TGTGCCAGCACTGAGGGGCAAAGCAATGAGCAGTTCTTC.

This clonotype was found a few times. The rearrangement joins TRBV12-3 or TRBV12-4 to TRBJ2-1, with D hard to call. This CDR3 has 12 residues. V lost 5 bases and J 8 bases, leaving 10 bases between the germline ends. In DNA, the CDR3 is TGTGCCAGCAGTATCAATCTGCATGAGCAGTTCTTC. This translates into CASSINLHEQFF.

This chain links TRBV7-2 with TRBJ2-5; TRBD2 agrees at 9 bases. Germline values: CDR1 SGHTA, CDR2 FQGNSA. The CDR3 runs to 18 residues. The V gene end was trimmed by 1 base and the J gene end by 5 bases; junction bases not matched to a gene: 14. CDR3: CASSLVSSGVTGAETQYF. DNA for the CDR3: TGTGCCAGCAGCTTAGTATCTAGCGGGGTAACTGGGGCTGAGACCCAGTACTTC.